This T cell receptor beta chain was retrieved from a study of PD-L1 blockade in urothelial cancer. The time point is: peripheral blood 6 weeks after treatment start. Trimming cost V 6 bases and J 7 bases; bases outside gene matches: 6. Germline-derived CDR1 and CDR2 are MNHNY and SVGAGI (reference sequence). This CDR3 is built from 13 residues. Data came from immunoSEQ multiplex PCR; TCRdb stores just in-frame clones and leaves some out. The sample has roughly 100,000 clones, 75% to 90% seen once; the top ten hold over 7.5%. The sequencing used PBMCs, collected around atezolizumab (anti-PD-L1) treatment. J is TRBJ1-5 and V is TRBV6-6, with TRBD1 matching over 7 bases. The clonotype originates from a man between 65 and 85 years old with urothelial cancer. The CDR3 loop is CASSSQGGQPQHF. CDR3 sequence (DNA): TGTGCCAGCAGCTCCCAGGGGGGCCAGCCCCAGCATTTT.